The rows below give T cell receptor beta chains drawn from one sample of a study of shared clonotypes between healthy human individuals. Profiling relied on immunoSEQ multiplex PCR, and the TCRdb table lists in-frame clones only, not all of them. The table lists 2 million to 2.5 million clones, 85% to 95% of them singletons, with approximately 1.7% in the top ten. Sequencing used naive CD8+ T cells from PBMCs. The receptors originated from a man aged 18 to 29 in good health. Some clones in this sample may be carry-over from other donors' samples. CDR3s include the opening cysteine and the closing phenylalanine or tryptophan. The order of the fields is V gene, clone size, CDR3 length, D gene, J gene, CDR3 protein, CDR3 DNA. D genes are given only for firm matches. A clone size is listed for some rows: how often the clone was seen (once, few, many), or a class if it is expanded.

TRBV28	.	15	.	TRBJ2-1	CASSLEGESYNEQFF	TGTGCCAGCAGTTTAGAGGGAGAGTCCTACAATGAGCAGTTCTTC
TRBV19	.	14	TRBD1	TRBJ1-2	CASSSRTGEYGYTF	TGTGCCAGTAGTTCTCGGACAGGGGAGTATGGCTACACCTTC
TRBV27	.	14	.	TRBJ2-7	CASSLAGITYEQYF	TGTGCCAGCAGTTTAGCGGGTATAACCTACGAGCAGTACTTC
TRBV7-9	.	11	TRBD2	TRBJ2-2	CAPAGSGELFF	TGTGCCCCAGCGGGGTCCGGGGAGCTGTTTTTT
TRBV9	.	15	TRBD1	TRBJ2-2	CASSPGTAATGELFF	TGTGCCAGCAGCCCAGGGACAGCCGCCACCGGGGAGCTGTTTTTT
TRBV7-8	.	16	.	TRBJ1-4	CASSPVSGRRDEKLFF	TGTGCCAGCAGCCCGGTGTCCGGTAGGCGAGATGAAAAACTGTTTTTT
TRBV10-3	.	12	.	TRBJ1-4	CATSGPGEKLFF	TGTGCCACCTCGGGACCCGGGGAAAAACTGTTTTTT
TRBV6-1	.	14	TRBD1	TRBJ1-1	CASSEDRGRNEAFF	TGTGCCAGCAGTGAAGACAGGGGGCGTAATGAAGCTTTCTTT
TRBV7-9	.	13	.	TRBJ2-7	CASRDGGLDEQYF	TGTGCCAGCAGGGATGGGGGGCTGGACGAGCAGTACTTC
TRBV27	.	13	.	TRBJ2-1	CASSFISVDEQFF	TGTGCCAGCAGTTTCATTAGCGTGGATGAGCAGTTCTTC
TRBV11-2	.	15	.	TRBJ1-2	CASSPEAGTNYGYTF	TGTGCCAGCAGCCCCGAGGCCGGGACGAATTATGGCTACACCTTC
TRBV19	.	14	.	TRBJ1-2	CASSIKGPGVGYTF	TGTGCCAGTAGTATAAAAGGGCCGGGGGTTGGCTACACCTTC
TRBV27	.	12	.	TRBJ1-2	CASSSDYYGYTF	TGTGCCAGCAGCTCCGACTACTATGGCTACACCTTC
TRBV6-5	.	15	TRBD1	TRBJ1-4	CASSYRTGGNEKLFF	TGTGCCAGCAGTTACCGGACAGGAGGGAATGAAAAACTGTTTTTT
TRBV19	.	15	TRBD1	TRBJ2-2	CASSPDRGRSGELFF	TGTGCCAGTTCTCCAGACAGGGGGCGTTCCGGGGAGCTGTTTTTT
TRBV9	.	17	.	TRBJ2-3	CASSVAVGSGTTDTQYF	TGTGCCAGCAGCGTAGCGGTTGGTAGCGGTACCACAGATACGCAGTATTTT
TRBV27	.	13	.	TRBJ1-2	CASSLGVTYGYTF	TGTGCCAGCAGTTTAGGGGTAACCTATGGCTACACCTTC
TRBV6-1	.	15	TRBD1	TRBJ2-3	CASSEEAGGRDTQYF	TGTGCCAGCAGTGAAGAGGCAGGGGGCCGGGATACGCAGTATTTT
TRBV15	once	15	.	TRBJ2-5	CATSRGAADQETQYF	TGTGCCACCAGCAGAGGGGCAGCGGATCAAGAGACCCAGTACTTC
TRBV5-1	.	17	.	TRBJ2-2	CASSPDATVANTGELFF	TGCGCCAGCAGCCCCGACGCGACGGTTGCGAACACCGGGGAGCTGTTTTTT
TRBV18	once	15	.	TRBJ1-1	CASSPEAGMNTEAFF	TGTGCCAGCTCACCAGAGGCTGGGATGAACACTGAAGCTTTCTTT
TRBV6-6	.	16	.	TRBJ1-5	CASSYFRDTTVQPQHF	TGTGCCAGCAGTTACTTTCGGGACACAACTGTCCAGCCCCAGCATTTT
TRBV6-5	.	13	.	TRBJ1-2	CASTNGDIYGYTF	TGTGCCAGCACTAACGGGGACATCTATGGCTACACCTTC
TRBV7-9	.	12	.	TRBJ2-7	CASSTRGGEWYF	TGTGCCAGCAGCACCCGAGGCGGGGAGTGGTACTTC
TRBV27	.	17	TRBD2	TRBJ2-3	CASSYYSGLAGTDTQYF	TGTGCCAGCAGTTACTACTCGGGACTAGCGGGCACAGATACGCAGTATTTT
TRBV29-1	.	15	TRBD2	TRBJ2-3	CSVVGLAGLADTQYF	TGCAGCGTTGTGGGACTAGCGGGATTAGCAGATACGCAGTATTTT
TRBV7-3	.	16	TRBD1	TRBJ2-3	CASSTGTDPLTDTQYF	TGTGCCAGCAGCACCGGGACAGACCCTTTGACAGATACGCAGTATTTT
TRBV28	.	14	.	TRBJ2-7	CASSLRRQGSEQYF	TGTGCCAGCAGTTTAAGGCGGCAGGGGTCCGAGCAGTACTTC
TRBV20-1	.	11	.	TRBJ1-4	CSACPNEKLFF	TGCAGTGCTTGCCCAAATGAAAAACTGTTTTTT
TRBV10-1	.	14	TRBD1	TRBJ1-1	CASSLGQGKSEAFF	TGCGCCAGCAGCCTTGGACAGGGAAAATCTGAAGCTTTCTTT
TRBV6-6	.	16	TRBD2	TRBJ2-7	CASSYSSGELSYEQYF	TGTGCCAGCAGTTACTCTAGCGGGGAACTCTCCTACGAGCAGTACTTC
TRBV5-4	.	11	.	TRBJ1-2	CASSLLDGYTF	TGTGCCAGCAGCTTGCTAGATGGCTACACCTTC
TRBV7-9	.	16	.	TRBJ2-5	CASSHPTTGGLETQYF	TGTGCCAGCAGCCATCCCACGACAGGTGGTTTAGAGACCCAGTACTTC
TRBV30	.	13	.	TRBJ1-1	CACRPNMNTEAFF	TGTGCCTGCCGCCCTAATATGAACACTGAAGCTTTCTTT
TRBV6-5	.	15	TRBD2	TRBJ2-7	CASSYGAGGGYEQYF	TGTGCCAGCAGTTACGGGGCGGGAGGCGGGTACGAGCAGTACTTC
TRBV6-1	.	16	.	TRBJ1-5	CASSENWRWSNQPQHF	TGTGCCAGCAGTGAAAACTGGAGGTGGAGCAATCAGCCCCAGCATTTT
TRBV9	.	15	TRBD2	TRBJ2-1	CASSAPQRGENEQFF	TGTGCCAGCAGCGCCCCTCAGCGGGGAGAAAATGAGCAGTTCTTC
TRBV4-3	once	16	.	TRBJ2-2	CASSQGGRTHTGELFF	TGCGCCAGCAGCCAAGGGGGCCGGACCCACACCGGGGAGCTGTTTTTT
TRBV7-6	.	13	.	TRBJ2-7	CASSLATSYEQYF	TGTGCCAGCAGCTTAGCAACATCCTACGAGCAGTACTTC
TRBV6-5	few	14	.	TRBJ2-7	CASSYSDSSYEQYF	TGTGCCAGCAGTTACTCGGACAGCTCCTACGAGCAGTACTTC
TRBV23-1	.	13	.	TRBJ2-7	CASTKAQSYEQYF	TGCGCCAGCACCAAAGCACAGAGCTACGAGCAGTACTTC
TRBV10-2	.	15	.	TRBJ2-5	CASSDFRSLVETQYF	TGCGCCAGCAGTGACTTTCGCTCTCTGGTGGAGACCCAGTACTTC
TRBV4-3	.	16	.	TRBJ2-1	CASSQEGWTSYNEQFF	TGCGCCAGCAGCCAAGAGGGCTGGACCTCCTACAATGAGCAGTTCTTC
TRBV29-1	.	12	.	TRBJ2-7	CSAGKGLYEQYF	TGCAGCGCAGGAAAAGGACTTTACGAGCAGTACTTC
TRBV27	.	15	.	TRBJ2-3	CASSRYYLSTDTQYF	TGTGCCAGCAGTCGTTATTACCTGAGCACAGATACGCAGTATTTT
TRBV6-5	.	14	.	TRBJ2-2	CASSPIWNTGELFF	TGTGCCAGCAGTCCGATATGGAACACCGGGGAGCTGTTTTTT
TRBV13	.	15	TRBD1	TRBJ1-2	CASSSRQGLSYGYTF	TGTGCCAGCAGTTCTAGACAGGGGCTAAGCTATGGCTACACCTTC
TRBV5-6	.	17	TRBD1	TRBJ1-4	CASSSPGQGYLNEKLFF	TGTGCCAGCAGCTCTCCGGGACAGGGATACCTCAATGAAAAACTGTTTTTT
TRBV30	few	10	TRBD1	TRBJ1-1	CAWNRGEAFF	TGTGCCTGGAACAGGGGAGAAGCTTTCTTT
TRBV2	.	17	.	TRBJ2-2	CASSTYSGKLNTGELFF	TGTGCCAGCAGTACCTATAGCGGAAAATTGAACACCGGGGAGCTGTTTTTT
TRBV28	.	12	TRBD1	TRBJ2-7	CASSSGGHEQYF	TGTGCCAGCAGTTCAGGGGGCCACGAGCAGTACTTC
TRBV4-3	.	17	.	TRBJ2-2	CASSPTAWEANTGELFF	TGCGCCAGCAGCCCGACTGCGTGGGAGGCCAACACCGGGGAGCTGTTTTTT
TRBV6-5	.	13	.	TRBJ2-1	CASSYGQYNEQFF	TGTGCCAGCAGTTACGGGCAGTACAATGAGCAGTTCTTC
TRBV6-5	.	13	.	TRBJ2-5	CASRYLEQETQYF	TGTGCCAGCAGATACCTAGAACAAGAGACCCAGTACTTC
TRBV15	.	14	.	TRBJ2-7	CATSMNILGYEQYF	TGTGCCACCAGCATGAATATTCTAGGATACGAGCAGTACTTC
TRBV2	.	20	TRBD1	TRBJ1-1	CASSEAAPGQGELGITEAFF	TGTGCCAGCAGTGAAGCTGCCCCGGGACAGGGGGAGTTGGGTATCACTGAAGCTTTCTTT
TRBV10-3	.	15	.	TRBJ1-4	CAISESMGWDEKLFF	TGTGCCATCAGTGAGTCGATGGGCTGGGATGAAAAACTGTTTTTT